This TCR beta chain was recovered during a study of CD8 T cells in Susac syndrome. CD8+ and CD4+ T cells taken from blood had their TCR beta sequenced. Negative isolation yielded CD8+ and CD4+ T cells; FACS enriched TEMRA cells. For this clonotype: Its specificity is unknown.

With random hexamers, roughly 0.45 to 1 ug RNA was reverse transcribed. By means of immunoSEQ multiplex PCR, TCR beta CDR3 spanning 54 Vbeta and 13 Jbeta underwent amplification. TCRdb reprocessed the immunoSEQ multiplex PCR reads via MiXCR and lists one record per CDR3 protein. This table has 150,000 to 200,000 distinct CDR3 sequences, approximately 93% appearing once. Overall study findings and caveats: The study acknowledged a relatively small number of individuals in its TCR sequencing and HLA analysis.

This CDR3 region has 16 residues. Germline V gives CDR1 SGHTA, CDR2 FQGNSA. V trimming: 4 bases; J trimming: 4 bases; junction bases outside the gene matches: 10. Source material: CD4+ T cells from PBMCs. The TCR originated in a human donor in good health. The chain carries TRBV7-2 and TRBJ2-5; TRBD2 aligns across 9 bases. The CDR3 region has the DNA TGTGCCAGCAGCTCTTTAGCGGGGGCACGTACAGAGACCCAGTACTTC. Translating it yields CASSSLAGARTETQYF.